This T cell receptor (beta chain) was recorded in a study of T cell repertoires in cytomegalovirus infection. Study-wide context: The public TCR beta signatures pointed to both CMV infection and matching HLA type.

MiXCR, run by TCRdb on the reads, gives a single entry per CDR3 protein. The sample lists some 700,000 distinct CDR3 sequences, roughly 36% seen once, with 15% to 20% in the top ten. Points on this clonotype: Its antigen remains unidentified.

The germline CDR1 and CDR2 sequences are DFQATT and SNEGSKA (reference sequence). This CDR3 is 12 amino acids long. The junction had 8 bases not matched to a gene; V was cut back by 4 bases and J by 10 bases. Study-level findings and limits: Dominating the ex vivo response were TCR beta clonotypes that were CMV-specific and HLA-C-restricted.

The chain employs TRBV20-1 and TRBJ1-2; 8 nucleotides align to TRBD1. The TCR originated in a human donor in good health (CMV status not recorded). Some clones in this sample may be carry-over from other donors' samples. The sample in question was cultured PBMCs, obtained from culture after CMV antigen stimulation. CDR3 sequence (DNA): TGCAGTGCTAATGGACAGGGTGGTGACTACACCTTC. It translates to CSANGQGGDYTF.